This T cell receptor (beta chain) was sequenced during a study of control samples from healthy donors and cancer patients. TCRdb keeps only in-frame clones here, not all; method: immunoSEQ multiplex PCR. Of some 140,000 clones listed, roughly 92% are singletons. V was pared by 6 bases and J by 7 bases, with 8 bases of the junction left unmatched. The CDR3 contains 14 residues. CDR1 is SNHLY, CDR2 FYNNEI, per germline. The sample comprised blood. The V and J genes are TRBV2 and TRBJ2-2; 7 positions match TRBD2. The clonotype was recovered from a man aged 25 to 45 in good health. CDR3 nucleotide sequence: TGTGCCAGCAGCGTTAGCGGGTATGACGGGGAGCTGTTTTTT. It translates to CASSVSGYDGELFF. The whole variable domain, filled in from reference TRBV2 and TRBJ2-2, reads EPEVTQTPSHQVTQMGQEVILRCVPISNHLYFYWYRQILGQKVEFLVSFYNNEISEKSEIFDDQFSVERPDGSNFTLKIRSTKLEDSAMYFCASSVSGYDGELFFGEGSRLTVL.